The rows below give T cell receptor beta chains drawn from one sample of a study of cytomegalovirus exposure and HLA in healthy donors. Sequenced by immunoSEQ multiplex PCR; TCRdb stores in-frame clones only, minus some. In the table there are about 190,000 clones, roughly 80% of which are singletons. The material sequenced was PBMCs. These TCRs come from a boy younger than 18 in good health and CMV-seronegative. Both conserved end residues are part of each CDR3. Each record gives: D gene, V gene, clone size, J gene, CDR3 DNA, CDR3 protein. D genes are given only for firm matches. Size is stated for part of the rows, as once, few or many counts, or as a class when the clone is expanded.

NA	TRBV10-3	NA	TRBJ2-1	TGTGCCATCAGTGAGTCAGCGGTATCCTACAATGAGCAGTTCTTC	CAISESAVSYNEQFF
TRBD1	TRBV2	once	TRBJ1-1	TGTGCCTGCCAAGGGGACAGGGGGCGCTTGAGCACTGAAGCTTTCTTT	CACQGDRGRLSTEAFF
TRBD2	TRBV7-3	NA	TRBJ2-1	TGTGCCAGCAGCTCCCAGACTAGCGGGTACAATGAGCAGTTCTTC	CASSSQTSGYNEQFF
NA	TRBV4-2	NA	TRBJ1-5	TGTGCCAGCAGCCCGATCGACAGCCCCGATCAGCCCCAGCATTTT	CASSPIDSPDQPQHF
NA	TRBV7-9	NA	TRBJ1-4	TGTGCCAGCAGCTTATGGCAGGGGAAGATAACTAATGAAAAACTGTTTTTT	CASSLWQGKITNEKLFF
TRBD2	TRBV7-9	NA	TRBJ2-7	TGTGCCAGCAGCTGGTCGACTAGCGGGAGTGACGAGCAGTACTTC	CASSWSTSGSDEQYF
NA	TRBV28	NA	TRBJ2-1	TGTGCCAGCAGTTTATCGTGGCGGGGAAGCTCCTACAATGAGCAGTTCTTC	CASSLSWRGSSYNEQFF
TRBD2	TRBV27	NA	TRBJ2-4	TGTGCCAGCAGTCCGCTAGCGGGGCTAGCCAAAAACATTCAGTACTTC	CASSPLAGLAKNIQYF
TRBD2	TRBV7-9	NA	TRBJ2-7	TGTGCCAGCATCCCCGGGACTAGCGGGGAAGCCCGTATCTACGAGCAGTACTTC	CASIPGTSGEARIYEQYF
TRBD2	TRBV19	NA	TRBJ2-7	TGTGCCAGTAGTATTGGGAGGGGACCAAAAACCTCCAACGAGCAGTACTTC	CASSIGRGPKTSNEQYF
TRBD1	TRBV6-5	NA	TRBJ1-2	TGTGCCAGCAGAGACCCGGGACAGTATGGCTACACCTTC	CASRDPGQYGYTF
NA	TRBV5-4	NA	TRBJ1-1	TGTGCCAGCAGCTTGGTCGGCAGGGGGAACACTGAAGCTTTCTTT	CASSLVGRGNTEAFF
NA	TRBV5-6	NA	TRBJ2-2	TGTGCCAGCAGCAGATTAGCGGCCATGGCTGATACCGGGGAGCTGTTTTTT	CASSRLAAMADTGELFF
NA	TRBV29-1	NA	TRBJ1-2	TGCAGCGTTATCGGGGACTATGGCTACACCTTC	CSVIGDYGYTF
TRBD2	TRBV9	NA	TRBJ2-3	TGTGCCAGCAGCGTAGGGGGGGGAACGCAGTATTTT	CASSVGGGTQYF
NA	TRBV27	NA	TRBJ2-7	TGTGCCAGCAGACTAGCCTACGAGCAGTACTTC	CASRLAYEQYF
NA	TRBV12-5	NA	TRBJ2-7	TGTGCTAGTGGTTTGACCGCGGACACCAACTACGAGCAGTACTTC	CASGLTADTNYEQYF
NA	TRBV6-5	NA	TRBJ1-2	TGTGCCAGCAGTTACTATTCCGGTCATGGCTACACCTTC	CASSYYSGHGYTF
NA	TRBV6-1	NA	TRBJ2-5	TGTGCCAGCAGTGAATACGCAGGAGGGGAGACCCAGTACTTC	CASSEYAGGETQYF
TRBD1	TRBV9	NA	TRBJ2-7	TGTGCCAGCAGCGGACGACAGGGCATGTACGAGCAGTACTTC	CASSGRQGMYEQYF
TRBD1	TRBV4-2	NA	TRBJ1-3	TGTGCCAGCAGCCAAGACCCAGGGGGGAGGAGGGGGCGAGGAAACACCATATATTTT	CASSQDPGGRRGRGNTIYF
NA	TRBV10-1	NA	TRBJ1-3	TGCGCCAGCAGTGAGCCCCTCTCAACCGGTAACACCATATATTTT	CASSEPLSTGNTIYF
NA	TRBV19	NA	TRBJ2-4	TGTGCCAGTGGAGATACAGGGTGGGTGGACATTCAGTACTTC	CASGDTGWVDIQYF
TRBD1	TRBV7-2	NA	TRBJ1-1	TGTGCCAGCAGCTCCACAGGGGGGGGGACTGAAGCTTTCTTT	CASSSTGGGTEAFF
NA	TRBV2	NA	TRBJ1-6	TGTGCCAGCGACTCCCCCGACAGGCTCCCTCAAACCCTCCACTTT	CASDSPDRLPQTLHF
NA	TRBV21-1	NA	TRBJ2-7	TGTGCCAGCAGCACCCTGGACAGGCAGACCTACGAGCAGTACTTC	CASSTLDRQTYEQYF
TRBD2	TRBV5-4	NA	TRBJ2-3	TGTGCCAGCAGCTTTCAACGGGGGGGAGGCACAGATACGCAGTATTTT	CASSFQRGGGTDTQYF
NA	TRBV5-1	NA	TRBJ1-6	TGCGCCAGCAGCGTTGACAGCGAAACACCCCTCCACTTT	CASSVDSETPLHF